The next 30 T cell receptor beta chains were all read from a single sample in a study of PD-1 blockade in classical Hodgkin lymphoma. Time point specified: cycle 4 day 1 (C4D1), after 5 to 7 weeks of nivolumab. There was relapse after autologous stem cell transplantation in every patient, and there was variation in brentuximab vedotin exposure. Investigators isolated CD4+ T cells from thawed PBMCs through magnetic negative selection. Sequencing was performed with immunoSEQ multiplex PCR; in TCRdb, only in-frame clones are kept and a portion is missing. The sample includes roughly 13,000 clones, about four fifths of them seen just once. Material: CD4+ T cells from blood, obtained before the fourth cycle of nivolumab. These TCRs come from a human donor with classical Hodgkin lymphoma.

The CDR3 spells CASSQGPDYEQYF. Here the CDR3 DNA reads TGTGCCAGCAGTCAAGGGCCAGACTACGAGCAGTACTTC. The rearrangement links TRBV28 to TRBJ2-7; D is undetermined. V lost 5 bases, J lost 3 bases, and 11 bases lay in between. The CDR3 consists of 13 residues. Germline V gene lookup returns CDR1 MDHEN and CDR2 SYDVKM.

The chain combines TRBV20-1 with TRBJ2-3; D is unclear. V was clipped by 0 bases and J by 4 bases, with 2 bases between them. Germline loops: CDR1 DFQATT, CDR2 SNEGSKA (reference sequence). The CDR3 is 11 residues long. Here the CDR3 DNA reads TGCAGTGCTAGAGACTCAGATACGCAGTATTTT. It is translated as CSARDSDTQYF.

This clone has only a few counts. The genes are TRBV2 and TRBJ1-5; D is undetermined. V was shortened by 4 bases and J by 0 bases, with 10 bases between the two germline ends. The germline CDR1 and CDR2 sequences are SNHLY and FYNNEI. The CDR3 is made up of 15 amino acids. The CDR3 spells CASSADGNSNQPQHF. The CDR3, as DNA: TGTGCCAGCAGTGCCGACGGTAATAGCAATCAGCCCCAGCATTTT.

In its sample, this clone was seen once. The chain has TRBV18 and TRBJ2-7; 8 bases match TRBD2. Trimming removed 3 bases from V and 1 base from J; junction bases left unmatched: 8. Germline-derived CDR1 and CDR2 are KGHSH and LQKENI. This CDR3 comprises 16 residues. CDR3 sequence reads: CASSPSRGGLSYEQYF. DNA for the CDR3: TGTGCCAGCTCACCCAGTCGGGGGGGGCTATCCTACGAGCAGTACTTC.

This rearrangement joins TRBV19 to TRBJ1-1; D is unresolved. Germline V CDR1 and CDR2: LNHDA, SQIVND (reference sequence). CDR3 length: 14 residues. The V and J ends lost 4 bases and 7 bases respectively, with 16 bases between them. CDR3 residues: CASSKEGGHREAFF. DNA for the CDR3: TGTGCCAGTAGTAAAGAGGGAGGGCATCGTGAAGCTTTCTTT.

V is TRBV6-5 and J is TRBJ2-1; no clear D. V was shortened by 5 bases and J by 9 bases, with 8 bases between the two germline ends. The CDR3 has 11 residues. From germline, CDR1 is MNHEY and CDR2 SVGAGI. CDR3 sequence reads: CASSRFREQFF. Here the CDR3 DNA reads TGTGCCAGCAGTCGATTCCGTGAGCAGTTCTTC.

The genes are TRBV28 and TRBJ2-1; perhaps TRBD2 as D (5 bases). CDR3 length: 12 residues. V dropped 6 bases and J dropped 6 bases, with 9 bases sitting between them. Germline CDR1 and CDR2: MDHEN and SYDVKM. CDR3 in DNA: TGTGCCAGCAGCTTACTAGGCAATGAGCAGTTCTTC. Translated, it gives CASSLLGNEQFF.

The chain couples TRBV7-2 to TRBJ2-1; D is undetermined. The CDR3 runs 15 residues. CDR1 and CDR2 (germline): SGHTA, FQGNSA. V was clipped by 6 bases and J by 0 bases, with 12 bases between them. The CDR3 loop is CASRRNPSSYNEQFF. In DNA, the CDR3 is TGTGCCAGCAGGAGAAACCCGAGCTCCTACAATGAGCAGTTCTTC. Supplemented by reference TRBV7-2 and TRBJ2-1, the full variable domain reads GAGVSQSPSNKVTEKGKDVELRCDPISGHTALYWYRQSLGQGLEFLIYFQGNSAPDKSGLPSDRFSAERTGGSVSTLTIQRTQQEDSAVYLCASRRNPSSYNEQFFGPGTRLTVL.

Concerning this clone itself: The junction departs from germline at one end; a sequencing error may be responsible. J is TRBJ1-1 and V is TRBV11-2; 7 bases agree with TRBD1. Per germline, CDR1 SGHAT and CDR2 FQNNGV. The CDR3 is 14 residues long. The CDR3 spells CASSVDRVRTEAFF. In DNA form, the CDR3 reads TGTGCCAGCAGCGTAGACAGGGTGAGGACTGAAGCTTTCTTT. Looking up the rest from reference TRBV11-2 and TRBJ1-1 gives the full variable domain: EAGVAQSPRYKIIEKRQSVAFWCNPISGHATLYWYQQILGQGPKLLIQFQNNGVVDDSQLPKDRFSAERLKGVDSTLKIQPAKLEDSAVYLCASSVDRVRTEAFFGQGTRLTVV.

This chain uses TRBV30 with TRBJ2-7; 7 bases are shared with TRBD1. J was trimmed by 3 bases and V by 0 bases; bases with no gene match: 8. Germline assignment: CDR1 GTSNPN and CDR2 SVGIG (reference sequence). The CDR3 is 15 residues long. CDR3 residues: CAWSVRGGRVYEQYF. In DNA form, the CDR3 reads TGTGCCTGGAGTGTACGAGGGGGCAGAGTCTACGAGCAGTACTTC.

The chain uses TRBV10-3 and TRBJ2-7; possibly TRBD2 for D (5 bases). Germline V gives CDR1 ENHRY, CDR2 SYGVKD. The CDR3 is 15 amino acids. Trimming cost V 2 bases and J 0 bases, with 11 bases left between them. In DNA form, the CDR3 reads TGTGCCATCAGTGAGGCTAGCCGGAGCTCCTACGAGCAGTACTTC. Its protein product is CAISEASRSSYEQYF.

CDR3 DNA sequence: TGTGCCAGCAGTTTGGGGACAGGGAATCAGCCCCAGCATTTT. Translating it yields CASSLGTGNQPQHF. This rearrangement joins TRBV28 to TRBJ1-5; TRBD1 aligns across 9 bases. Looked up from germline, CDR1 is MDHEN and CDR2 is SYDVKM. V shed 3 bases, J shed 4 bases, and the junction held 1 base outside the gene matches. The CDR3 loop spans 14 amino acids.

The chain employs TRBV29-1 and TRBJ1-2; no firm D call. The CDR3 extends over 15 amino acids. Germline values: CDR1 SQVTM, CDR2 ANQGSEA. Trimming took off 1 base at V and 4 bases at J, with 16 bases between the two ends. The CDR3 DNA reads TGCAGCGTTGAAGGTCCCTCAGCCTCAATCTATGGCTACACCTTC. This translates into CSVEGPSASIYGYTF.

On this clone: Distinct nucleotide sequences in the sample also encode this CDR3. The chain couples TRBV19 to TRBJ1-1; D may be TRBD1 (5 bases). V gave up 3 bases and J gave up 2 bases, with 10 bases separating them. Germline CDR1 and CDR2: LNHDA and SQIVND (reference sequence). The CDR3 is 14 residues long. CDR3 coding DNA: TGTGCCAGTAGTATGCAAGGGGCTAACACTGAAGCTTTCTTT. The encoded protein is CASSMQGANTEAFF.

CDR3 residues: CASSRSSLAGAKDEQFF. CDR3 sequence (DNA): TGCGCCAGCAGCCGATCGTCCCTAGCGGGGGCGAAGGATGAGCAGTTCTTC. The J gene is TRBJ2-1, the V gene TRBV4-1, with 10 bases matching TRBD2. V shed 4 bases, J shed 8 bases, and the junction held 14 bases outside the gene matches. CDR1 and CDR2 from the germline V gene are MGHRA and YSYEKL. There are 17 residues in the CDR3.

Only one count was recorded for this clone. The V gene is TRBV28, the J gene TRBJ1-5, with D perhaps matching TRBD1 (6 bases). Germline CDR1 and CDR2: MDHEN and SYDVKM. The CDR3 length is 18 residues. The V end lost 6 bases, the J end lost 0 bases, and 21 bases lay between the germline ends. CDR3 residues: CASRIGDKGKNSNQPQHF. As DNA, the CDR3 is TGTGCCAGCAGGATTGGGGACAAGGGTAAAAATAGCAATCAGCCCCAGCATTTT. Full variable domain (rest looked up from reference TRBV28 and TRBJ1-5): DVKVTQSSRYLVKRTGEKVFLECVQDMDHENMFWYRQDPGLGLRLIYFSYDVKMKEKGDIPEGYSVSREKKERFSLILESASTNQTSMYLCASRIGDKGKNSNQPQHFGDGTRLSIL.

V usage is TRBV11-3 and J usage is TRBJ1-4, with 7 bases fitting TRBD1. V lost 6 bases to trimming and J lost 5 bases; unmatched junction nucleotides: 6. CDR1 and CDR2 (germline): SGHNT, YENEEA. There are 14 residues in the CDR3. The CDR3 DNA is TGTGCCAGCAGTTCGGGACAGAGAAATGAAAAACTGTTTTTT. This codes for CASSSGQRNEKLFF.

This chain links TRBV7-2 with TRBJ2-7; D is ambiguous. Trimming removed 5 bases at V and 0 bases at J, with 5 bases between. Germline CDR1 is SGHTA and CDR2 is FQGNSA. This CDR3 has 12 residues. CDR3 sequence (DNA): TGTGCCAGCAGCCGGAGCTCCTACGAGCAGTACTTC. Its protein is CASSRSSYEQYF.

This chain joins TRBV7-9 and TRBJ1-2, with D perhaps matching TRBD1 (6 bases). The germline V and J ends were trimmed by 5 bases and 2 bases, with 12 bases remaining between them. This CDR3 contains 14 residues. Germline lookup yields CDR1 SEHNR and CDR2 FQNEAQ (reference sequence). The CDR3 DNA sequence: TGTGCCAGCAGCCCCCAACAGGGCAACTATGGCTACACCTTC. It encodes CASSPQQGNYGYTF.

The rearrangement links TRBV27 to TRBJ1-6, with D perhaps TRBD1 (6 bases). This CDR3 region has 16 residues. V lost 5 bases and J lost 6, with 17 bases in between. CDR1 and CDR2 from the germline V gene are MNHEY and SMNVEV (reference sequence). CDR3 in DNA: TGTGCCAGCAGTCCCCGGGGCAGGGGTGGTAATTCACCCCTCCACTTT. It encodes CASSPRGRGGNSPLHF.

The V gene is TRBV9, the J gene TRBJ1-3; TRBD1 is a possible D gene (6 bases). Germline lookup yields CDR1 SGDLS and CDR2 YYNGEE. The V gene lost 0 bases and the J gene lost 3 bases, with 13 bases spanning the gap. The CDR3 runs to 16 residues. The CDR3 is CASSVGTGTIGNTIYF. The CDR3 DNA follows: TGTGCCAGCAGCGTAGGAACAGGGACCATTGGAAACACCATATATTTT.

The chain carries TRBV9 and TRBJ2-3; D unresolved. V shed 0 bases and J shed 0 bases, with 5 bases lying between them. There are 14 residues in the CDR3. Germline CDR1 SGDLS, CDR2 YYNGEE. The CDR3 spells CASSVVSSTDTQYF. CDR3 DNA sequence: TGTGCCAGCAGCGTAGTTTCTAGCACAGATACGCAGTATTTT.

The V and J genes are TRBV5-4 and TRBJ2-1; TRBD2 aligns across 8 bases. Per germline, CDR1 SGHNT and CDR2 YYREEE (reference sequence). The trim removed 4 bases at V and 3 bases at J, leaving 15 bases unmatched. The CDR3 totals 18 residues. CDR3 in amino acids: CASSPRGGRLLGYNEQFF. The CDR3 DNA is TGTGCCAGCAGCCCGCGGGGCGGGAGGCTCCTTGGCTACAATGAGCAGTTCTTC.

The CDR3 reads CASSQGLTYGYTF. The CDR3 coding sequence is TGTGCCAGCAGTCAGGGTCTAACCTATGGCTACACCTTC. The chain uses TRBV5-5 and TRBJ1-2, with D maybe TRBD1 (5 bases). The V end was cut by 5 bases, the J end by 4 bases, with 12 bases between. Germline CDR1 SGHKS, CDR2 YYEKEE (reference sequence). The CDR3 has 13 residues.

J is TRBJ2-1 and V is TRBV27, with D uncertain. The CDR3 has 13 amino acids. Trimming took off 7 bases at V and 4 bases at J, with 11 bases between the two ends. Germline V lookup: CDR1 MNHEY, CDR2 SMNVEV (reference sequence). The CDR3 nucleotides are TGTGCCAGCACCCGGCCCCCATACAATGAGCAGTTCTTC. This sequence encodes CASTRPPYNEQFF.

The V gene is TRBV11-2, the J gene TRBJ2-3; D gene uncertain. CDR1 is SGHAT and CDR2 is FQNNGV in the germline V gene. The CDR3 totals 16 residues. Trimming pared 1 base from V and 1 base from J, leaving 12 bases between. CDR3 nucleotides: TGTGCCAGCAGCTTAGGACTCGTCGTTGGCACAGATACGCAGTATTTT. Its protein product is CASSLGLVVGTDTQYF.

This clone was seen a handful of times. The chain uses TRBV18 and TRBJ1-1; TRBD1 is a possible D gene (5 bases). Trimming stripped 6 bases from V and 3 bases from J, with 11 bases between. CDR3 length: 13 residues. Germline assignment: CDR1 KGHSH and CDR2 LQKENI. The CDR3 loop reads CASSSSGDTEAFF. CDR3 nucleotides: TGTGCCAGCTCCTCATCGGGGGACACTGAAGCTTTCTTT.

In this sample, this clone turned up once. This chain links TRBV18 with TRBJ2-2; 10 nucleotides agree with TRBD2. This CDR3 region has 16 residues. The V gene end was trimmed by 2 bases and the J gene end by 8 bases; junction bases not matched to a gene: 8. CDR1 and CDR2 (germline): KGHSH, LQKENI. As DNA, the CDR3 is TGTGCCAGCTCACCAGAGCGGGAGGGCCGTATAGGGGAGCTGTTTTTT. This codes for CASSPEREGRIGELFF.

The table lists this clone with a few counts. This chain uses TRBV2 with TRBJ2-1; D gene unclear. The CDR3 contains 11 residues. V dropped 2 bases and J dropped 7 bases, with 3 bases sitting between them. Germline-derived CDR1 and CDR2 are SNHLY and FYNNEI. The DNA of the CDR3 is TGTGCCAGCAGTGAAAGTAATGAGCAGTTCTTC. Translation gives CASSESNEQFF.

The gene calls are TRBV28 and TRBJ2-1; perhaps D is TRBD1 or TRBD2 (6 bases each). The germline CDR1 and CDR2 sequences are MDHEN and SYDVKM. The V end lost 7 bases, the J end lost 6 bases, and 16 bases lay between the germline ends. This CDR3 spans 14 amino acids. DNA for the CDR3: TGTGCCAGCAAGAAAGGGGGGAAGGGCAATGAGCAGTTCTTC. Protein sequence: CASKKGGKGNEQFF.